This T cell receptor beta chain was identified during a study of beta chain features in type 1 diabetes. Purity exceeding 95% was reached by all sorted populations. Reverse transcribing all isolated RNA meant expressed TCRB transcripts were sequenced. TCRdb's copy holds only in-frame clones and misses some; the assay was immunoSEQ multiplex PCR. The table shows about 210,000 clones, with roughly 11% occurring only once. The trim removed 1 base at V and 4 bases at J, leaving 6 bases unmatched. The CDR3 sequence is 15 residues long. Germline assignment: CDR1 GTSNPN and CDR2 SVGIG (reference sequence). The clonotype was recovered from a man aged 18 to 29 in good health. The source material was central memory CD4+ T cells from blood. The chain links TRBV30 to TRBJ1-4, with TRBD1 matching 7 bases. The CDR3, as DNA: TGTGCCTGGAGTGGCTGGACAGGTGGTAATGAAAAACTGTTTTTT. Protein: CAWSGWTGGNEKLFF.